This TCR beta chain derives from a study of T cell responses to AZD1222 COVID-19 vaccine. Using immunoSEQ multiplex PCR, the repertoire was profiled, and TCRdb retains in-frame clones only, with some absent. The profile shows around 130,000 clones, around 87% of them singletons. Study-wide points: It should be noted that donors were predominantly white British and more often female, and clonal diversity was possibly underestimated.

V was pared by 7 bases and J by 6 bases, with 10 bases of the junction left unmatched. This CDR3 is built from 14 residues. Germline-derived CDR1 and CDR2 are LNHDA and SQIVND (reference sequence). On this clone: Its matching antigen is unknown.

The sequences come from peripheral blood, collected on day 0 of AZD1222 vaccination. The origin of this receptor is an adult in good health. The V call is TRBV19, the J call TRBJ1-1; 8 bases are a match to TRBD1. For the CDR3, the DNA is TGTGCCAGTATTAGGACAGGGAGGGAATCTGAAGCTTTCTTT. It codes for CASIRTGRESEAFF.